Listed below are T cell receptor beta chains from one sample, sequenced in a study of early T cells in non-severe SARS-CoV-2 infection. TCRdb analysed the 5' RACE reads with MiXCR anew, one entry per CDR3 protein. Altogether roughly 53,000 distinct CDR3 sequences are present, roughly 12% being singletons, with the ten largest covering over 2.5%. Sequencing used whole blood, obtained at baseline. The receptors were gathered from an adult who was a healthcare worker with PCR-confirmed SARS-CoV-2 infection or an uninfected control (not recorded which). Both conserved end residues are part of each CDR3. A D gene is named only where the DNA matches it firmly. Clone size is given for some rows only: seen once, a few or many times, or a class if the clone is expanded.

J gene: TRBJ2-7
V gene: TRBV12-3/TRBV12-4
clone size: many
D gene: TRBD2
CDR3 DNA: TGTGCCAGCAGTCCCGTGGGGGGGTACGAGCAGTACTTC
CDR3 protein: CASSPVGGYEQYF

J gene: TRBJ1-5
V gene: TRBV6-6
clone size: many
D gene: -
CDR3 DNA: TGTGCCAGCAGTCCGCAGGGGTCCTCCTCCCAGACCCAGCATTTT
CDR3 protein: CASSPQGSSSQTQHF

J gene: TRBJ1-1
V gene: TRBV24-1
clone size: few
D gene: -
CDR3 DNA: TGTGCCACCAGTGACAGATCGACTGAGGGCACTGAAGCTTTCTTT
CDR3 protein: CATSDRSTEGTEAFF

J gene: TRBJ2-7
V gene: TRBV6-5
clone size: few
D gene: -
CDR3 DNA: TGTGCCAGCAGTTATTGGCAGGCCTACGAGCAGTACTTC
CDR3 protein: CASSYWQAYEQYF

J gene: TRBJ2-2
V gene: TRBV7-3
clone size: many
D gene: TRBD1
CDR3 DNA: TGTGCCAGCAGACCTGGACAGGGGGCGAACACCGGGGAGCTGTTTTTT
CDR3 protein: CASRPGQGANTGELFF

J gene: TRBJ2-7
V gene: TRBV7-9
clone size: few
D gene: -
CDR3 DNA: TGTGCCAGTAATCTTGGCGGAAGATACGAGCAGTACTTC
CDR3 protein: CASNLGGRYEQYF

J gene: TRBJ2-5
V gene: TRBV7-2
clone size: many
D gene: -
CDR3 DNA: TGTGCCAGCAGCTTAGCGCGTCGATCCCAAGGGACCCAGTACTTC
CDR3 protein: CASSLARRSQGTQYF

J gene: TRBJ1-6
V gene: TRBV6-6
clone size: many
D gene: -
CDR3 DNA: TGTGCCAGCAGCCGGGACGCGGGGAATTCACCCCTCCACTTT
CDR3 protein: CASSRDAGNSPLHF

J gene: TRBJ2-3
V gene: TRBV11-2
clone size: many
D gene: TRBD2
CDR3 DNA: TGTGCCAGCAGGAAGGGGAGCGGGAGAAGCACAGATACGCAGTATTTT
CDR3 protein: CASRKGSGRSTDTQYF

J gene: TRBJ2-2
V gene: TRBV19
clone size: medium-sized
D gene: TRBD2
CDR3 DNA: TGTGCCAGTACTCCCGTGGCTAGCGGCACCGGGGAGCTGTTTTTT
CDR3 protein: CASTPVASGTGELFF

J gene: TRBJ2-1
V gene: TRBV11-3
clone size: -
D gene: TRBD2
CDR3 DNA: TGTGCCAGCAGCTTAGCGGCGGGAGTTACCCATGAGCAGTTCTTC
CDR3 protein: CASSLAAGVTHEQFF

J gene: TRBJ1-5
V gene: TRBV20-1
clone size: many
D gene: TRBD1
CDR3 DNA: TGCAGTGCTAGAAGACAGGGCGATCAGCCCCAGCATTTT
CDR3 protein: CSARRQGDQPQHF

J gene: TRBJ1-6
V gene: TRBV7-6
clone size: few
D gene: -
CDR3 DNA: TGTGCCAGCAGTTCGGCTTATTCACCCCTCCACTTT
CDR3 protein: CASSSAYSPLHF

J gene: TRBJ2-3
V gene: TRBV2
clone size: -
D gene: TRBD2
CDR3 DNA: TGTGCCACCGGTAGCGGGAGGGCCACAGATACGCAGTATTTT
CDR3 protein: CATGSGRATDTQYF

J gene: TRBJ2-5
V gene: TRBV28
clone size: few
D gene: -
CDR3 DNA: TGTGCCAGCGGATCCCCCGAAGTGTGGGAGACCCAGTACTTC
CDR3 protein: CASGSPEVWETQYF

J gene: TRBJ2-7
V gene: TRBV20-1
clone size: -
D gene: TRBD2
CDR3 DNA: TGCAGTGCTAGACGTTTAGTAGGCGGGAGTCGGTACGAGCAGTACTTC
CDR3 protein: CSARRLVGGSRYEQYF

J gene: TRBJ2-7
V gene: TRBV24-1
clone size: few
D gene: -
CDR3 DNA: TGTGCCACCAGTGATTTTGGGGGCGAGCAGTACTTC
CDR3 protein: CATSDFGGEQYF

J gene: TRBJ1-1
V gene: TRBV6-1
clone size: few
D gene: -
CDR3 DNA: TGTGCCAGCAGTGAAGGGACAGCGAACACTGAAGCTTTCTTT
CDR3 protein: CASSEGTANTEAFF

J gene: TRBJ2-7
V gene: TRBV2
clone size: few
D gene: -
CDR3 DNA: TGTGCCAGCAGTGTATCCGGGGGGCGTACGTACTTC
CDR3 protein: CASSVSGGRTYF

J gene: TRBJ1-5
V gene: TRBV6-6
clone size: few
D gene: -
CDR3 DNA: TGTGCCAGCAGTTACCCCTCGGGCGTGGGCAATCAGCCCCAGCATTTT
CDR3 protein: CASSYPSGVGNQPQHF

J gene: TRBJ2-3
V gene: TRBV7-3
clone size: -
D gene: -
CDR3 DNA: TGTGCCAGCAGCTTAAAAGGGGACCTGCGGAGCACAGATACGCAGTATTTT
CDR3 protein: CASSLKGDLRSTDTQYF

J gene: TRBJ2-1
V gene: TRBV9
clone size: many
D gene: -
CDR3 DNA: TGTGCCAGCAGCGTAGATGGTCTGCTCTACAATGAGCAGTTCTTC
CDR3 protein: CASSVDGLLYNEQFF

J gene: TRBJ1-6
V gene: TRBV7-9
clone size: -
D gene: -
CDR3 DNA: TGTGCCAGCACCCAAGGGGGAGGAGATTCACCCCTCCACTTT
CDR3 protein: CASTQGGGDSPLHF

J gene: TRBJ2-7
V gene: TRBV5-5
clone size: few
D gene: TRBD1
CDR3 DNA: TGTGCCAGCATGACAGGACAGGGGCTTCTCTACGAGCAGTACTTC
CDR3 protein: CASMTGQGLLYEQYF

J gene: TRBJ2-1
V gene: TRBV7-3
clone size: -
D gene: TRBD2
CDR3 DNA: TGTGCCAGCAGCTTCCAAGCGGGAGGGCCTTACAATGAGCAGTTCTTC
CDR3 protein: CASSFQAGGPYNEQFF

J gene: TRBJ2-1
V gene: TRBV11-1
clone size: -
D gene: -
CDR3 DNA: TGTGCCAGCAGCTCCCAACCCCCCGGGACTCCCAGCAATGAGCAGTTCTTC
CDR3 protein: CASSSQPPGTPSNEQFF

J gene: TRBJ2-3
V gene: TRBV14
clone size: few
D gene: -
CDR3 DNA: TGTGCCAGCAGCCAAGATGGGAACACAGATACGCAGTATTTT
CDR3 protein: CASSQDGNTDTQYF

J gene: TRBJ2-2
V gene: TRBV4-1
clone size: -
D gene: -
CDR3 DNA: TGCGCCAGCAGCCAGTTGAACACCGGGGAGCTGTTTTTT
CDR3 protein: CASSQLNTGELFF

J gene: TRBJ1-4
V gene: TRBV11-2
clone size: many
D gene: -
CDR3 DNA: TGTGCCAGCAGTTTCATTTCTTCGCGTAATGAAAAACTGTTTTTT
CDR3 protein: CASSFISSRNEKLFF

J gene: TRBJ2-2
V gene: TRBV9
clone size: many
D gene: TRBD2
CDR3 DNA: TGTGCCAGCAGCGTCGGAACTAGCGGGAGAAGTACCGGGGAGCTGTTTTTT
CDR3 protein: CASSVGTSGRSTGELFF

J gene: TRBJ2-4
V gene: TRBV20-1
clone size: many
D gene: TRBD2
CDR3 DNA: TGCAGTGCTAGTCGCCTAGCGGTACTAGCCAAAAACATTCAGTACTTC
CDR3 protein: CSASRLAVLAKNIQYF

J gene: TRBJ2-7
V gene: TRBV7-6
clone size: many
D gene: -
CDR3 DNA: TGTGCCAGCAGCCAAACTGCGGGGACACCTGATTACGAGCAGTACTTC
CDR3 protein: CASSQTAGTPDYEQYF

J gene: TRBJ1-2
V gene: TRBV6-2/TRBV6-3
clone size: -
D gene: TRBD1
CDR3 DNA: TGTGCCAGCAGTTACAGGGGGCTAATCTATGGCTACACCTTC
CDR3 protein: CASSYRGLIYGYTF

J gene: TRBJ1-5
V gene: TRBV7-2
clone size: -
D gene: TRBD1
CDR3 DNA: TGTGCCAGCAGCAGGGACAGTGTCAATCAGCCCCAGCATTTT
CDR3 protein: CASSRDSVNQPQHF

J gene: TRBJ1-1
V gene: TRBV28
clone size: -
D gene: -
CDR3 DNA: TGTGCCAGCAGCCCTCGTGTGGGCAGGAACACTGAAGCTTTCTTT
CDR3 protein: CASSPRVGRNTEAFF

J gene: TRBJ1-5
V gene: TRBV28
clone size: many
D gene: -
CDR3 DNA: TGTGCCAGCAGCCTCCAGGGCAATCAGCCCCAGCATTTT
CDR3 protein: CASSLQGNQPQHF

J gene: TRBJ1-2
V gene: TRBV28
clone size: few
D gene: -
CDR3 DNA: TGTGCCAGCAGTTTAGAAGGACTCTATGGCTACACCTTC
CDR3 protein: CASSLEGLYGYTF

J gene: TRBJ1-2
V gene: TRBV6-2/TRBV6-3
clone size: few
D gene: -
CDR3 DNA: TGTGCCAGCAGTTACTCGAATTTACGGGACTTGTTCTATGGCTACACCTTC
CDR3 protein: CASSYSNLRDLFYGYTF

J gene: TRBJ2-4
V gene: TRBV20-1
clone size: few
D gene: -
CDR3 DNA: TGCAGTGCTAGTAAGGGGCTAGCCAAAAACATTCAGTACTTC
CDR3 protein: CSASKGLAKNIQYF

J gene: TRBJ2-7
V gene: TRBV7-2
clone size: few
D gene: TRBD2
CDR3 DNA: TGTGCCAGCAGCTCCGAACTAGCGGGAGGGCCGTACGAGCAGTACTTC
CDR3 protein: CASSSELAGGPYEQYF